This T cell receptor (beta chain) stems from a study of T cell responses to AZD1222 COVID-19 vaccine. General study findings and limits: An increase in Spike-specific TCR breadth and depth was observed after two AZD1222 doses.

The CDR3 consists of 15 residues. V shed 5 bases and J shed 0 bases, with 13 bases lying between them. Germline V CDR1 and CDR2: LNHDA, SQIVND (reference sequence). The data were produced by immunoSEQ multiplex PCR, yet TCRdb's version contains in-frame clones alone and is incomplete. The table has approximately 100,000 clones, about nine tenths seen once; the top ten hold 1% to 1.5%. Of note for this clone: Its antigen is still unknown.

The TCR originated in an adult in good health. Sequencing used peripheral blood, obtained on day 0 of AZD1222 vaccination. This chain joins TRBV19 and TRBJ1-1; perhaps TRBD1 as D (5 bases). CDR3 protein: CASSSGTDMNTEAFF. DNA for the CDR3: TGTGCCAGTAGTTCCGGGACGGATATGAACACTGAAGCTTTCTTT.